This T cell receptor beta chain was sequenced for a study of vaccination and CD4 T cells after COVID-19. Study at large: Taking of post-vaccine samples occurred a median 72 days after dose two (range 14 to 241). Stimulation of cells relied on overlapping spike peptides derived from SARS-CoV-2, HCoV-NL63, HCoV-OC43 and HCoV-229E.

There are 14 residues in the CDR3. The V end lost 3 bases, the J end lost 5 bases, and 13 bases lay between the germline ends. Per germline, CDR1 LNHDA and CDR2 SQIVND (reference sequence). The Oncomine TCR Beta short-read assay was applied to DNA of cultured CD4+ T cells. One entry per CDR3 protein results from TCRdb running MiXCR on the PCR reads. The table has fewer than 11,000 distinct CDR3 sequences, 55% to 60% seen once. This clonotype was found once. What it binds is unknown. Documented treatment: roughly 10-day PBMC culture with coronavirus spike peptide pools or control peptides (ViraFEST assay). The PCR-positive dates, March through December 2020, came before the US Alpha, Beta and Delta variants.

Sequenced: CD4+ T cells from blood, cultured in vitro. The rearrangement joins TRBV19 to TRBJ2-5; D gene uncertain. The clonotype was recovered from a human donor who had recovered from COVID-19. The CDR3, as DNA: TGTGCCAGTAGTATCACAGACCTAGGGGAGACCCAGTACTTC. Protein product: CASSITDLGETQYF.